The 29 T cell receptor beta chains listed next were all sequenced from one sample in a study of T cells after yellow fever vaccination. TCRdb ran MiXCR on the 5' RACE reads and lists one entry per CDR3 protein. The repertoire holds about 320,000 distinct CDR3 sequences, with approximately 4% as singletons. The sequencing used PBMCs, collected 15 days after the yellow fever booster vaccination. Every receptor here comes from a man younger than 35 who received the YFV17D yellow fever vaccine.

This clonotype was seen more than once but under ten times. This rearrangement joins TRBV27 to TRBJ1-2; no clear D gene. The germline gives CDR1 MNHEY, CDR2 SMNVEV (reference sequence). V lost 6 bases to trimming and J lost 8 bases, with 19 bases between them. CDR3 length equals 14 residues. CDR3 sequence: CASSPFPWTGGYTF. In DNA, the CDR3 is TGTGCCAGCAGCCCATTTCCCTGGACCGGCGGCTACACCTTC.

This clonotype was observed a handful of times. This chain uses TRBV18 with TRBJ1-6; D is perhaps TRBD1 (5 bases). CDR3 length: 15 amino acids. V lost 2 bases and J lost 7, with 12 bases in between. CDR1 KGHSH and CDR2 LQKENI come from the germline V gene. CDR3 residues: CASSPGQGTNSPLHF. In DNA, the CDR3 is TGTGCCAGCTCACCAGGGCAGGGAACAAATTCACCCCTCCACTTT.

The V and J genes are TRBV20-1 and TRBJ1-4; D is undetermined. This CDR3 contains 11 residues. The germline gives CDR1 DFQATT, CDR2 SNEGSKA (reference sequence). The V gene lost 6 bases and the J gene lost 8 bases, with 10 bases spanning the gap. The CDR3, as DNA: TGCAGTGCCTCGGGAAACGAAAAACTGTTTTTT. Translating it yields CSASGNEKLFF.

The sample holds many counts of this clonotype. This rearrangement joins TRBV7-2 to TRBJ2-4; TRBD2 might be the D (6 bases). The V end lost 1 base, the J end lost 10 bases, and 14 bases lay between the germline ends. This CDR3 is 14 amino acids long. The germline V gene encodes CDR1 SGHTA and CDR2 FQGNSA. Here the CDR3 reads CASSLVLGGIIQYF. CDR3 DNA: TGTGCCAGCAGCTTAGTCCTTGGGGGGATAATTCAGTACTTC.

This clonotype came up many times. The CDR3 loop reads CASRRDRDRNYGYTF. The CDR3, as DNA: TGTGCCAGCAGAAGGGACAGGGATAGGAACTATGGCTACACCTTC. The genes are TRBV12-3 or TRBV12-4 and TRBJ1-2, with 9 bases identical to TRBD1. The CDR3 has 15 amino acids. With 6 bases clipped from V and 2 bases from J, the junction kept 7 bases outside the gene matches.

This clonotype was observed a few times. J is TRBJ1-3 and V is TRBV7-2; no firm D call. The CDR3 covers 13 residues. With 1 base removed from V and 4 bases from J, the gap between germline ends came to 5 bases. In germline, CDR1 is SGHTA, CDR2 FQGNSA. The CDR3: CASSLVFGNTIYF. The CDR3, as DNA: TGTGCCAGCAGCTTAGTTTTCGGAAACACCATATATTTT.

This clonotype occurred many times. The chain uses TRBV5-1 and TRBJ2-5, with D possibly matching TRBD2 (6 bases). Trimming stripped 1 base from V and 1 base from J, with 14 bases between. The CDR3 is 16 amino acids. Germline V lookup: CDR1 SGHRS, CDR2 YFSETQ. As DNA, the CDR3 is TGCGCCAGCAGCTTGTTGACTAGTCTCTCCCAAGAGACCCAGTACTTC. As protein: CASSLLTSLSQETQYF.

This rearrangement joins TRBV10-3 to TRBJ2-1; 7 nucleotides align to TRBD2. Germline loops: CDR1 ENHRY, CDR2 SYGVKD. V lost 2 bases, J lost 4 bases, and 5 bases stayed unmatched. The CDR3 spans 15 residues. This CDR3 is CAISEGTTDYNEQFF. The DNA of the CDR3 is TGTGCCATCAGTGAGGGGACTACAGATTACAATGAGCAGTTCTTC.

Only a few counts were recorded for this clonotype. The chain couples TRBV25-1 to TRBJ2-7; possibly TRBD2 for D (5 bases). Germline CDR1 is MGHDK and CDR2 is SYGVNS. The CDR3 totals 16 residues. V was pared by 4 bases and J by 7 bases, with 23 bases between. The CDR3 protein is CASSAPPGVPKGEQYF. The CDR3, as DNA: TGTGCCAGCAGTGCCCCCCCCGGGGTTCCCAAAGGGGAGCAGTACTTC.

This clonotype was recorded many times. The chain carries TRBV7-2 and TRBJ2-2; D unresolved. There are 16 residues in the CDR3. V gave up 2 bases and J gave up 4 bases, with 14 bases separating them. The V gene's germline CDR1 is SGHTA and CDR2 FQGNSA. The CDR3 nucleotides read TGTGCCAGCAGCTTAAAGCCCGGCTCGGTCACCGGGGAGCTGTTTTTT. Translation: CASSLKPGSVTGELFF.

This clonotype was recorded at least ten times. The chain has TRBV5-1 and TRBJ1-2, with TRBD1 matching 8 bases. Trimming took 5 bases from V and 3 from J; bases not matched to a gene: 9. CDR1 and CDR2 from the germline V gene are SGHRS and YFSETQ. The CDR3 is 15 amino acids. The CDR3 loop reads CASSRTGPVDYGYTF. The CDR3 nucleotides are TGCGCCAGCAGTCGGACAGGGCCGGTAGACTATGGCTACACCTTC. Full variable domain (remainder filled in from reference TRBV5-1 and TRBJ1-2): KAGVTQTPRYLIKTRGQQVTLSCSPISGHRSVSWYQQTPGQGLQFLFEYFSETQRNKGNFPGRFSGRQFSNSRSEMNVSTLELGDSALYLCASSRTGPVDYGYTFGSGTRLTVV.

The CDR3 nucleotides read TGCAGTGACGCCGGTGGGCAGGGGGGAATAAGCTATGGCTACACCTTC. Protein: CSDAGGQGGISYGYTF. The gene calls are TRBV20-1 and TRBJ1-2; TRBD1 agrees at 7 bases. CDR1 and CDR2 (germline): DFQATT, SNEGSKA (reference sequence). There are 16 residues in the CDR3. Trimming at V came to 7 bases and at J to 4 bases, leaving 18 bases not matched to a gene.

This clonotype has at least ten counts. The J gene is TRBJ1-2, the V gene TRBV29-1, with no clear D. CDR3 length equals 12 residues. V was cut by 4 bases and J by 5 bases, with 11 bases left in between. Looked up from germline, CDR1 is SQVTM and CDR2 is ANQGSEA. The CDR3 loop reads CSVGDGTYGYTF. CDR3 DNA: TGCAGCGTTGGCGACGGAACTTATGGCTACACCTTC.

The rearrangement uses TRBV3-1 and TRBJ2-1; maybe TRBD2 (5 bases). Looked up from germline, CDR1 is LGHDT and CDR2 is YNNKEL (reference sequence). V lost 4 bases to trimming and J lost 9 bases, with 10 bases between them. The CDR3 extends over 12 amino acids. This chain's CDR3 is CASSRTRGEQFF. CDR3 nucleotide sequence: TGTGCCAGCAGCCGGACCCGGGGTGAGCAGTTCTTC.

A few counts support this clonotype. This chain joins TRBV10-3 and TRBJ2-1; D may match TRBD1 or TRBD2 (6 bases each). There are 15 residues in the CDR3. V gave up 5 bases and J gave up 3 bases, with 14 bases separating them. Germline values: CDR1 ENHRY, CDR2 SYGVKD. The CDR3 reads CAISQAGTFYNEQFF. As DNA, the CDR3 is TGTGCCATCAGTCAGGCGGGGACATTCTACAATGAGCAGTTCTTC.

This clonotype was detected ten times or more. The rearrangement joins TRBV7-2 to TRBJ2-1; 9 nucleotides line up with TRBD2. The CDR3 loop spans 15 amino acids. J was trimmed by 10 bases and V by 2 bases; bases with no gene match: 9. Germline V gene lookup returns CDR1 SGHTA and CDR2 FQGNSA. CDR3 residues: CASSLYGGGAREQFF. The CDR3 coding sequence is TGTGCCAGCAGCTTATATGGCGGGGGGGCCAGGGAGCAGTTCTTC.

This clonotype was detected ten times or more. This chain links TRBV11-2 with TRBJ2-3; D not resolved. Germline values: CDR1 SGHAT, CDR2 FQNNGV. Trimming cost V 5 bases and J 5 bases, with 8 bases left between them. The CDR3 runs to 12 residues. The CDR3 nucleotides read TGTGCCAGCAGCCTCCTAGTAGATACGCAGTATTTT. Its protein product is CASSLLVDTQYF.

This clonotype was recorded at least ten times. The rearrangement joins TRBV5-1 to TRBJ2-3; 7 nucleotides agree with TRBD2. Germline V gives CDR1 SGHRS, CDR2 YFSETQ. The V and J ends lost 0 bases and 2 bases, in that order; junction bases with no gene match: 6. The CDR3 has 16 residues. The CDR3 protein is CASSLGLAVPTDTQYF. The CDR3 nucleotides read TGCGCCAGCAGCTTGGGGCTAGCGGTTCCCACAGATACGCAGTATTTT.

The rearrangement uses TRBV28 and TRBJ1-2; D remains ambiguous. Trimming shortened V by 3 bases and J by 6 bases, and 17 bases separated the two germline ends. The CDR3 sequence is 15 residues long. Per germline, CDR1 MDHEN and CDR2 SYDVKM. Here the CDR3 DNA reads TGTGCCAGCAGTTTGTTGGGCCCCGTCATCCATGGCTACACCTTC. This encodes CASSLLGPVIHGYTF.

This clonotype was detected only a few times. The chain uses TRBV20-1 and TRBJ1-1; 7 nucleotides align to TRBD1. V trimming: 7 bases; J trimming: 0 bases; junction bases outside the gene matches: 5. This CDR3 has 13 residues. Germline V gene lookup returns CDR1 DFQATT and CDR2 SNEGSKA (reference sequence). The CDR3 protein is CSGLQGMNTEAFF. Here the CDR3 DNA reads TGCAGTGGCTTACAGGGGATGAACACTGAAGCTTTCTTT.

V and J are TRBV6-2 or TRBV6-3 and TRBJ2-7, with unresolved D. The germline gives CDR1 MNHEY, CDR2 SVGEGT. The CDR3 covers 13 residues. As DNA, the CDR3 is TGTGCCTGCAGTGGCCCGGTCATCTACGAGAAGTACGTC. It specifies CACSGPVIYEKYV.

In this sample, this clonotype turned up many times. The rearrangement links TRBV7-9 to TRBJ2-1, with 11 bases matching TRBD2. Germline V gives CDR1 SEHNR, CDR2 FQNEAQ (reference sequence). The CDR3 sequence is 13 residues long. In nucleotides, the CDR3 is TGTTGGGTTAGCGGGGGGGCGTACAATGAGCAGTTCTTC. This gives the protein CWVSGGAYNEQFF.

The genes are TRBV12-3 or TRBV12-4 and TRBJ2-6, with no clear D. Trimming cost V 2 bases and J 9 bases, with 5 bases left between them. The CDR3 consists of 12 residues. The CDR3 sequence is CASSLRNNVLTF. CDR3 coding DNA: TGTGCCAGCAGTTTACGAAACAACGTCCTGACTTTC.

The table lists this clonotype with a few counts. J is TRBJ2-7 and V is TRBV5-1, with 10 bases aligning to TRBD2. V lost 0 bases and J lost 3; bases outside the gene matches: 3. This CDR3 comprises 15 residues. CDR1 is SGHRS and CDR2 is YFSETQ in the germline V gene. CDR3 DNA sequence: TGCGCCAGCAGCTTGGATACTAGCGGGGTCTACGAGCAGTACTTC. Protein product: CASSLDTSGVYEQYF.

This chain connects TRBV3-1 to TRBJ2-5; 11 nucleotides line up with TRBD1. V lost 5 bases and J lost 8; bases outside the gene matches: 4. The CDR3 sequence is 13 residues long. Germline CDR1 LGHDT, CDR2 YNNKEL (reference sequence). In nucleotides, the CDR3 is TGTGCCAGCAGCTACGGGACAGGGGGAACCCAGTACTTC. It is translated as CASSYGTGGTQYF.

This clonotype was observed many times. This chain links TRBV5-1 with TRBJ1-2; D perhaps matches TRBD1 (5 bases). Per the germline V gene, CDR1 is SGHRS and CDR2 is YFSETQ. Between the trimmed V and J ends, which lost 2 bases and 5 bases, there was a span of 13 bases. The CDR3 contains 14 residues. CDR3 in amino acids: CASSLLDSVYGYTF. In DNA form, the CDR3 reads TGCGCCAGCAGCTTACTAGACAGTGTATATGGCTACACCTTC. Based on the CDR3 plus reference TRBV5-1 and TRBJ1-2, the full variable domain is KAGVTQTPRYLIKTRGQQVTLSCSPISGHRSVSWYQQTPGQGLQFLFEYFSETQRNKGNFPGRFSGRQFSNSRSEMNVSTLELGDSALYLCASSLLDSVYGYTFGSGTRLTVV.

This clonotype was detected a few times. The chain uses TRBV20-1 and TRBJ2-6, with D uncertain. Germline CDR1 and CDR2: DFQATT and SNEGSKA (reference sequence). This CDR3 comprises 14 residues. The V gene lost 5 bases and the J gene lost 0 bases, with 8 bases spanning the gap. The DNA for the CDR3 is TGCAGTGCTTTCCGAGTCTCTGGGGCCAACGTCCTGACTTTC. Its protein is CSAFRVSGANVLTF.

The sample holds many counts of this clonotype. The chain employs TRBV11-2 and TRBJ2-5; weak D call: TRBD2 (6 bases). V shed 1 base and J shed 5 bases, with 8 bases lying between them. This CDR3 is built from 13 residues. From germline, CDR1 is SGHAT and CDR2 FQNNGV. In DNA form, the CDR3 reads TGTGCCAGCAGCTTAGTGCTAGCGGAGACCCAGTACTTC. Amino acid sequence: CASSLVLAETQYF.

This clonotype was counted many times. V usage is TRBV6-2 or TRBV6-3 and J usage is TRBJ1-2; 7 bases line up with TRBD1. CDR1 is MNHEY and CDR2 is SVGEGT in the germline V gene. Trimming cost V 6 bases and J 3 bases; bases outside gene matches: 4. This CDR3 comprises 13 residues. In DNA, the CDR3 is TGTGCCAGCAGCGTACAGGGGCACTATGGCTACACCTTC. Encoded protein: CASSVQGHYGYTF.